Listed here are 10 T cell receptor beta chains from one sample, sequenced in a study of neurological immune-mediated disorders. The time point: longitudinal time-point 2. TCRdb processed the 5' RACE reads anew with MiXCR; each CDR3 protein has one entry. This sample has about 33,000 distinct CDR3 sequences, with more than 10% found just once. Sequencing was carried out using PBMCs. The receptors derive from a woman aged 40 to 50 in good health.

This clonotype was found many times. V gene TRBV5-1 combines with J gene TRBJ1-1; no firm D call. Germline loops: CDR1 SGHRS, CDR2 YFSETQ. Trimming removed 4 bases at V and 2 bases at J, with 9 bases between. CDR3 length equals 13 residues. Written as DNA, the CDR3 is TGCGCCAGCAGCGCCGATCCTAACACTGAAGCTTTCTTT. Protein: CASSADPNTEAFF.

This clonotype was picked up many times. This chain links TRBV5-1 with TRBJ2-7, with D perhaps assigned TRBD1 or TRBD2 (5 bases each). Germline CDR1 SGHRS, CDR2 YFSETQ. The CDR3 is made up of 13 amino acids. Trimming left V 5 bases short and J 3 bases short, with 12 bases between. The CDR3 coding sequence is TGCGCCAGCAGTAAGTCAGGGAGCTACGAGCAGTACTTC. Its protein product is CASSKSGSYEQYF.

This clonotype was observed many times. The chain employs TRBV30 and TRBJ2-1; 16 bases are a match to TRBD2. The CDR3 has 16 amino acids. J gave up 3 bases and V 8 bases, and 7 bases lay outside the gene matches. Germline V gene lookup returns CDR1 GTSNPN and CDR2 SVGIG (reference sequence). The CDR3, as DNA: TGTGCCGGGGGGACTAGCGGGAGGGCCAACTACAATGAGCAGTTCTTC. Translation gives CAGGTSGRANYNEQFF.

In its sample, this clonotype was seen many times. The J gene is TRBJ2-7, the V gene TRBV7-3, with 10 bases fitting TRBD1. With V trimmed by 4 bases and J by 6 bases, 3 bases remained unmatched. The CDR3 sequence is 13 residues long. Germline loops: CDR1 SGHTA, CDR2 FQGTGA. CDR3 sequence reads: CASSSTGGGEQYF. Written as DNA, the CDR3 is TGTGCCAGCAGCTCGACAGGGGGCGGCGAGCAGTACTTC.

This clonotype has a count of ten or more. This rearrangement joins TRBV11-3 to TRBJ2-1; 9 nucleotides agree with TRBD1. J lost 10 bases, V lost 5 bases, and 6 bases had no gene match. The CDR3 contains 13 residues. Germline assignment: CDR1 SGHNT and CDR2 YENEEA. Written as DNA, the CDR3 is TGTGCCAGCAGCCTCACAGGGGGCAGCGAGCAGTTCTTC. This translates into CASSLTGGSEQFF.

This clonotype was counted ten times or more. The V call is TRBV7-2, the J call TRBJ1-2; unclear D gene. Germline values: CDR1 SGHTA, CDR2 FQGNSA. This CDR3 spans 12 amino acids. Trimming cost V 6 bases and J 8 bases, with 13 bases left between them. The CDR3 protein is CASSLFAGGYTF. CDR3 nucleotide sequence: TGTGCCAGCAGTCTTTTTGCGGGAGGCTACACCTTC.

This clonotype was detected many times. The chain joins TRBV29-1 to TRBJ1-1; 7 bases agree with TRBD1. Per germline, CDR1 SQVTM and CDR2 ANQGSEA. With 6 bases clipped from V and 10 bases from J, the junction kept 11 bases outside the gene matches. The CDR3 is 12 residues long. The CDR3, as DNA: TGCAGCGTGCGACCACAGGGGCGCGGAGCTTTCTTT. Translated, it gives CSVRPQGRGAFF. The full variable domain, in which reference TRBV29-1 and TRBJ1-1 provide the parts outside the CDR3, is SAVISQKPSRDICQRGTSLTIQCQVDSQVTMMFWYRQQPGQSLTLIATANQGSEATYESGFVIDKFPISRPNLTFSTLTVSNMSPEDSSIYLCSVRPQGRGAFFGQGTRLTVV.

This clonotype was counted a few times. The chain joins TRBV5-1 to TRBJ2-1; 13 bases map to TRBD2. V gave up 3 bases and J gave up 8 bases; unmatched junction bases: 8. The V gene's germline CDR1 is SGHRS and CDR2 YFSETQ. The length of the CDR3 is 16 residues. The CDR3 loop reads CASSWAGTSGVHEQFF. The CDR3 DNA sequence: TGCGCCAGCAGCTGGGCCGGGACTAGCGGGGTCCATGAGCAGTTCTTC.

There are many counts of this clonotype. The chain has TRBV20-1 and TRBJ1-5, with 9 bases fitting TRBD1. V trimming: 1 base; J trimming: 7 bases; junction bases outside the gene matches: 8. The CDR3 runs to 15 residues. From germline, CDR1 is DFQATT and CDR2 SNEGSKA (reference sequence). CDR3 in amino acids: CSARGATGGGQPQHF. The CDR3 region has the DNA TGCAGTGCTAGAGGAGCGACAGGGGGAGGACAGCCCCAGCATTTT.

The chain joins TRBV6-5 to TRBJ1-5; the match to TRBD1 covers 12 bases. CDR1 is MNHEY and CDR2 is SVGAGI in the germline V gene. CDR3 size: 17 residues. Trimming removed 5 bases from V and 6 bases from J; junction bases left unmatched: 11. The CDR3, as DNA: TGTGCCAGCAGTCTTAATTCGGGACAGGGGGCAAGTCAGCCCCAGCATTTT. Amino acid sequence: CASSLNSGQGASQPQHF.